These 27 T cell receptor beta chains were sequenced from one sample in a study of cytomegalovirus exposure and HLA in healthy donors. The PCR was carried out with 60 Vbeta primers and 13 Jbeta primers. Assay used: immunoSEQ multiplex PCR; TCRdb lists only in-frame clones, some missing. The sample has more than 200,000 clones, 85% seen once. The sequenced material came from PBMCs. These receptors came from a human donor in good health.

The chain links TRBV2 to TRBJ1-4, with D perhaps TRBD1 (5 bases). V lost 4 bases, J lost 4 bases, and 7 bases lay in between. There are 13 residues in the CDR3. Germline V gene data show CDR1 as SNHLY and CDR2 as FYNNEI. CDR3 loop: CASSGQGNEKLFF. In DNA form, the CDR3 reads TGTGCCAGCAGTGGGCAGGGTAATGAAAAACTGTTTTTT.

Details on this clone: The germline gene is not matched at one end of the junction; a read error may be the cause. The V call is TRBV6-5, the J call TRBJ1-5; D is possibly TRBD1 (5 bases). Germline CDR1 reads MNHEY; CDR2 reads SVGAGI. The CDR3 contains 13 residues. The CDR3 DNA reads as TGTGCCAGTCTTATTTCAGGGAATCAGGCCCAGCATTTT. Encoded protein: CASLISGNQAQHF.

This chain links TRBV18 with TRBJ1-6; 9 bases line up with TRBD1. From germline, CDR1 is KGHSH and CDR2 LQKENI. The CDR3 length is 14 residues. With V trimmed by 4 bases and J by 9 bases, 4 bases remained unmatched. This chain's CDR3 is CASSQGQGGSPLHF. The CDR3 DNA sequence: TGTGCCAGCTCACAGGGACAGGGCGGTTCACCCCTCCACTTT.

The chain joins TRBV7-2 to TRBJ2-7, with TRBD1 identical over 8 bases. The CDR3 runs to 16 residues. Germline V gene lookup returns CDR1 SGHTA and CDR2 FQGNSA. The J segment lost 8 bases and the V segment lost 0 bases, leaving 12 bases of the junction unmatched. The CDR3 reads CASSLATGPGGRKQYF. In nucleotides, the CDR3 is TGTGCCAGCAGCTTAGCCACGGGTCCAGGGGGCCGGAAGCAGTACTTC.

V and J are TRBV19 and TRBJ1-1; D is possibly TRBD1 (5 bases). Per germline, CDR1 LNHDA and CDR2 SQIVND (reference sequence). CDR3 length: 15 amino acids. The ends were cut back, 0 bases at V and 4 bases at J, with 12 bases in the middle. The CDR3 protein is CASSIEAAGVTEAFF. The CDR3 region has the DNA TGTGCCAGTAGTATAGAGGCGGCGGGGGTCACTGAAGCTTTCTTT.

Turning to this clone: An end of the junction does not agree with germline; a read error may underlie this. The chain combines TRBV27 with TRBJ2-1; D is possibly TRBD2 (6 bases). In germline, CDR1 is MNHEY, CDR2 SMNVEV (reference sequence). The CDR3 consists of 13 residues. The CDR3 loop is CASGLGGRSEQFF. As DNA, the CDR3 is TGTGCCAGCGGTTTAGGAGGGAGAAGTGAGCAGTTCTTC.

This chain connects TRBV7-2 to TRBJ2-1; TRBD2 agrees at 8 bases. The CDR3 has 16 amino acids. Trimming removed 1 base from V and 2 bases from J; junction bases left unmatched: 4. The germline V gene encodes CDR1 SGHTA and CDR2 FQGNSA. CDR3: CASSLVAGTTYNEQFF. In nucleotides, the CDR3 is TGTGCCAGCAGCTTAGTAGCGGGGACTACCTACAATGAGCAGTTCTTC.

Concerning this clone: An end of the junction does not agree with germline; a read error may underlie this. The chain employs TRBV7-7 and TRBJ2-2; 7 nucleotides match TRBD1. Per the germline V gene, CDR1 is SSHAT and CDR2 is FNYEAQ (reference sequence). CDR3 size: 14 residues. Here the CDR3 reads CASSPVTGAGELFF. The CDR3, as DNA: TGTGCTAGCAGCCCCGTAACAGGGGCCGGGGAGCTGTTTTTT.

This chain joins TRBV6-5 and TRBJ2-2; unclear D gene. Germline loops: CDR1 MNHEY, CDR2 SVGAGI. Trimming removed 5 bases from V and 2 bases from J, with 9 bases in between. The CDR3 sequence is 14 residues long. This CDR3 reads CASSNIANTGELFF. The CDR3 DNA reads TGTGCCAGCAGTAACATAGCTAACACCGGGGAGCTGTTTTTT.

The rearrangement joins TRBV5-1 to TRBJ2-7; a weak D match, TRBD2 (6 bases). CDR3 length equals 15 residues. The V gene's germline CDR1 is SGHRS and CDR2 YFSETQ. The germline V and J ends were trimmed by 0 bases and 0 bases, with 10 bases remaining between them. The CDR3 sequence: CASSLGSGSSYEQYF. The CDR3 nucleotides are TGCGCCAGCAGCTTGGGGAGCGGGTCCTCCTACGAGCAGTACTTC.

The J gene is TRBJ1-2, the V gene TRBV2; TRBD1 aligns across 8 bases. V lost 7 bases to trimming and J lost 11 bases; unmatched junction nucleotides: 6. This CDR3 is 11 amino acids long. Per germline, CDR1 SNHLY and CDR2 FYNNEI. CDR3 protein: CASNRQGSYTF. In nucleotides, the CDR3 is TGTGCCAGCAACAGACAGGGGAGTTACACCTTC.

As DNA, the CDR3 is TGTGCCAGCAGTTTAAGACAGGGGGCCCACGAGCAGTACTTC. Translating it yields CASSLRQGAHEQYF. The chain couples TRBV28 to TRBJ2-7, with 10 nucleotides matching TRBD1. The CDR3 has 14 residues. V lost 2 bases, J lost 5 bases, and 3 bases stayed unmatched. Looked up from germline, CDR1 is MDHEN and CDR2 is SYDVKM.

Here the CDR3 DNA reads TGTGCCAGCAGCTCCAGGGGCGATCAGCCCCAGCATTTT. This translates into CASSSRGDQPQHF. The chain couples TRBV5-6 to TRBJ1-5, with a weak D call TRBD1 (6 bases). Germline CDR1 and CDR2: SGHDT and YYEEEE. V was shortened by 3 bases and J by 5 bases, with 9 bases between the two germline ends. This CDR3 region has 13 residues.

The table lists this clone with a few counts. The rearrangement links TRBV2 to TRBJ2-1; weak D call: TRBD1 (5 bases). The CDR3 contains 13 residues. Germline-derived CDR1 and CDR2 are SNHLY and FYNNEI. The ends were cut back, 2 bases at V and 5 bases at J, with 7 bases in the middle. The CDR3 DNA follows: TGTGCCAGCAGTGAAAACAGGAACAATGAGCAGTTCTTC. It codes for CASSENRNNEQFF.

As to this clone: Sequence at one end of the junction differs from germline and may be a read error. This chain joins TRBV7-7 and TRBJ2-7; 8 bases line up with TRBD2. This CDR3 contains 15 residues. CDR1 is SSHAT and CDR2 is FNYEAQ in the germline V gene (reference sequence). This chain's CDR3 is CASSLGAGAAYEQYF. As DNA, the CDR3 is TGTGCTAGCAGCTTAGGAGCGGGAGCGGCCTACGAGCAGTACTTC.

The chain employs TRBV2 and TRBJ1-1; 8 bases line up with TRBD1. The CDR3 sequence is 15 residues long. The V gene end was trimmed by 6 bases and the J gene end by 4 bases; junction bases not matched to a gene: 10. Germline CDR1 SNHLY, CDR2 FYNNEI. This chain's CDR3 is CASRDQSTGGTEAFF. In nucleotides, the CDR3 is TGTGCCAGCAGGGACCAAAGTACAGGGGGCACTGAAGCTTTCTTT.

This chain's CDR3 is CASSVGTNQPQHF. Written as DNA, the CDR3 is TGTGCCAGCAGCGTTGGGACTAATCAGCCCCAGCATTTT. The chain uses TRBV2 and TRBJ1-5, with a possible D match to TRBD1 (5 bases). The CDR3 spans 13 residues. The germline V and J ends were trimmed by 6 bases and 4 bases, with 10 bases remaining between them. Germline CDR1 is SNHLY and CDR2 is FYNNEI.

CDR3 region: CASSLGLAEQETQYF. As DNA, the CDR3 is TGTGCCAGCAGCTTGGGATTGGCGGAACAAGAGACCCAGTACTTC. The gene calls are TRBV5-8 and TRBJ2-5; D is ambiguous. Trimming stripped 0 bases from V and 2 bases from J, with 11 bases between. The CDR3 length is 15 residues. Germline-derived CDR1 and CDR2 are SGHTS and YDEGEE. The variable domain in full, completed from reference TRBV5-8 and TRBJ2-5, reads EAGVTQSPTHLIKTRGQQATLRCSPISGHTSVYWYQQALGLGLQFLLWYDEGEERNRGNFPPRFSGRQFPNYSSELNVNALELEDSALYLCASSLGLAEQETQYFGPGTRLLVL.

This chain uses TRBV5-6 with TRBJ2-2, with 9 bases identical to TRBD1. CDR1 and CDR2 from the germline V gene are SGHDT and YYEEEE. The CDR3 is 16 amino acids. Unmatched junction bases numbered 2, after V lost 1 base and J lost 1 base. CDR3 DNA: TGTGCCAGCAGCTTGAAGGGACAGGGGAACACCGGGGAGCTGTTTTTT. Encoded protein: CASSLKGQGNTGELFF. The full variable domain, its missing parts supplied by reference TRBV5-6 and TRBJ2-2, is DAGVTQSPTHLIKTRGQQVTLRCSPKSGHDTVSWYQQALGQGPQFIFQYYEEEERQRGNFPDRFSGHQFPNYSSELNVNALLLGDSALYLCASSLKGQGNTGELFFGEGSRLTVL.

The chain uses TRBV5-1 and TRBJ2-3; the D is unclear. CDR1 SGHRS and CDR2 YFSETQ come from the germline V gene. Trimming cost V 4 bases and J 0 bases, with 18 bases left between them. CDR3 size: 17 residues. In DNA form, the CDR3 reads TGCGCCAGCAGCCCTGATCGGTTCCGAGATAGCACAGATACGCAGTATTTT. It codes for CASSPDRFRDSTDTQYF.

This clone was found a few times. The V gene is TRBV4-3, the J gene TRBJ1-1; perhaps TRBD1 as D (6 bases). V was trimmed by 3 bases and J by 10 bases, leaving 21 bases between them. CDR1 and CDR2 (germline): LGHNA, YSLEER. This CDR3 has 15 amino acids. The CDR3 sequence is CASSHDSTGRARAFF. Written as DNA, the CDR3 is TGCGCCAGCAGCCATGACTCCACAGGGAGGGCACGAGCTTTCTTT.

This chain joins TRBV7-2 and TRBJ1-2; D is uncertain. Germline V gene lookup returns CDR1 SGHTA and CDR2 FQGNSA. The CDR3 is made up of 16 amino acids. V was shortened by 3 bases and J by 5 bases, with 19 bases between the two germline ends. CDR3 DNA: TGTGCCAGCAGCTTGGCGGATGTGGTCCACGGGTATGGCTACACCTTC. It specifies CASSLADVVHGYGYTF.

V usage is TRBV6-1 and J usage is TRBJ2-5; 12 nucleotides line up with TRBD1. The CDR3 runs to 15 residues. In germline, CDR1 is MNHNS, CDR2 SASEGT. Trimming at V came to 4 bases and at J to 6 bases, leaving 6 bases not matched to a gene. CDR3 nucleotide sequence: TGTGCCAGCAGTGGGGGACAGGGGGCAGGGAAGACCCAGTACTTC. Amino acids: CASSGGQGAGKTQYF.

The chain is built from TRBV12-5 and TRBJ2-5, with D possibly being TRBD2 (5 bases). Germline V gives CDR1 LGHNT, CDR2 FRNRAP. The CDR3 sequence is 13 residues long. V was trimmed by 5 bases and J by 7 bases, leaving 14 bases between them. CDR3 protein: CASGPPEGSTQYF. The DNA for the CDR3 is TGTGCTAGTGGTCCCCCTGAGGGCTCGACCCAGTACTTC.

V gene TRBV28 combines with J gene TRBJ2-1; D remains ambiguous. This CDR3 has 17 amino acids. V was clipped by 3 bases and J by 0 bases, with 15 bases between them. The V gene's germline CDR1 is MDHEN and CDR2 SYDVKM. As DNA, the CDR3 is TGTGCCAGCAGTTTCCCATCGAGCCGCGTCTCCTACAATGAGCAGTTCTTC. This sequence encodes CASSFPSSRVSYNEQFF.

A note on this clone: The junction does not match germline at one end; this may be a read error. This rearrangement joins TRBV7-7 to TRBJ2-3; TRBD2 might be the D (6 bases). Germline values: CDR1 SSHAT, CDR2 FNYEAQ (reference sequence). This CDR3 has 15 amino acids. As DNA, the CDR3 is TGTGCTAGCAGCCCGGGACCGCGGGGAACAGATACGCAGTATTTT. This gives the protein CASSPGPRGTDTQYF.

The gene calls are TRBV30 and TRBJ2-5; 8 bases line up with TRBD2. J lost 5 bases, V lost 1 base, and 9 bases had no gene match. This CDR3 has 15 amino acids. CDR1 is GTSNPN and CDR2 is SVGIG in the germline V gene (reference sequence). CDR3: CAWSGAGEGLETQYF. The CDR3 DNA reads as TGTGCCTGGAGTGGAGCGGGAGAGGGTTTGGAGACCCAGTACTTC.